Presented here are 28 T cell receptor beta chains from one specimen sequenced in a study of T cell repertoires in cytomegalovirus infection. Using its own MiXCR run on the reads, TCRdb lists one record per CDR3 protein. Of approximately 910,000 distinct CDR3 sequences in the sample, less than 40% were seen once. Their target antigens are unknown. This specimen consisted of cultured CD8+ T cells from PBMCs, obtained from culture after CMV antigen stimulation. These receptors all stem from a human donor in good health (CMV status not recorded). Some clones in this sample may be carry-over from other donors' samples.

The sample holds a few counts of this clonotype. The J gene is TRBJ1-6, the V gene TRBV5-6; no clear D. V lost 4 bases to trimming and J lost 7 bases, with 12 bases between them. The length of the CDR3 is 14 residues. Germline loops: CDR1 SGHDT, CDR2 YYEEEE. CDR3 in DNA: TGTGCCAGCAGCCTCGCGGGTACCAATTCACCCCTCCACTTT. Its protein product is CASSLAGTNSPLHF.

The gene calls are TRBV7-9 and TRBJ1-4; maybe TRBD1 (5 bases). Germline V CDR1 and CDR2: SEHNR, FQNEAQ (reference sequence). The CDR3 runs 15 residues. V lost 5 bases and J 6 bases, leaving 16 bases between the germline ends. As DNA, the CDR3 is TGTGCCAGCAGCCCTCCGGGAGACAGAGATGAAAAACTGTTTTTT. This translates into CASSPPGDRDEKLFF.

This clonotype was seen repeatedly, ten times or more. This chain joins TRBV7-6 and TRBJ2-1; 15 nucleotides line up with TRBD2. Germline V gene sequence: CDR1 SGHVS, CDR2 FNYEAQ. Germline trimming cut 3 bases from V and 7 bases from J; bases unmatched to any gene: 4. The length of the CDR3 is 16 residues. The CDR3 DNA reads TGTGCCAGCAGCTTGGCGGGACTAGCGGGGGGAAATGAGCAGTTCTTC. Protein sequence: CASSLAGLAGGNEQFF.

The sample holds a few counts of this clonotype. J is TRBJ2-3 and V is TRBV11-2; 9 bases fit TRBD2. With V trimmed by 5 bases and J by 2 bases, 11 bases remained unmatched. The germline V gene encodes CDR1 SGHAT and CDR2 FQNNGV. The CDR3 loop spans 17 amino acids. In DNA form, the CDR3 reads TGTGCCAGCAGCCCCAACCTGCGGGGGGGATTCACAGATACGCAGTATTTT. It yields the protein CASSPNLRGGFTDTQYF.

This chain links TRBV15 with TRBJ2-7; no firm D call. The CDR3 is 11 residues long. Germline-derived CDR1 and CDR2 are LNHNV and YYDKDF (reference sequence). Trimming pared 3 bases from V and 2 bases from J, leaving 2 bases between. CDR3 bases: TGTGCCACCAGCAGTCCCTACGAGCAGTACTTC. Its protein is CATSSPYEQYF. Based on the CDR3 plus reference TRBV15 and TRBJ2-7, the full variable domain is DAMVIQNPRYQVTQFGKPVTLSCSQTLNHNVMYWYQQKSSQAPKLLFHYYDKDFNNEADTPDNFQSRRPNTSFCFLDIRSPGLGDTAMYLCATSSPYEQYFGPGTRLTVT.

The J gene is TRBJ2-1, the V gene TRBV27; D is uncertain. Germline V gene lookup returns CDR1 MNHEY and CDR2 SMNVEV (reference sequence). The CDR3 is 13 residues long. V lost 6 bases and J 3 bases, leaving 9 bases between the germline ends. CDR3 sequence reads: CASRLRNYNEQFF. The DNA of the CDR3 is TGTGCCAGCAGACTAAGGAACTACAATGAGCAGTTCTTC.

The sample holds many counts of this clonotype. The CDR3 protein is CASSHGGRGLVTGELFF. CDR3 DNA sequence: TGTGCCAGCAGCCATGGGGGCAGGGGGCTGGTCACCGGGGAGCTGTTTTTT. The V call is TRBV7-2, the J call TRBJ2-2, with 8 nucleotides matching TRBD1. The CDR3 is 17 residues long. The germline V gene has CDR1 SGHTA and CDR2 FQGNSA. V lost 5 bases and J lost 4; bases outside the gene matches: 12.

This clonotype was seen more than once but under ten times. V gene TRBV12-3 or TRBV12-4 combines with J gene TRBJ1-1, with 9 bases matching TRBD1. Germline trimming cut 6 bases from V and 5 bases from J; bases unmatched to any gene: 7. This CDR3 comprises 14 residues. CDR3 nucleotide sequence: TGTGCCAGCAGCCCATTGGGGACAGGGACTGAAGCTTTCTTT. This sequence encodes CASSPLGTGTEAFF.

This clonotype showed up just a few times. The rearrangement joins TRBV27 to TRBJ2-2; TRBD1 matches at 7 bases. This CDR3 has 16 amino acids. Unmatched junction bases numbered 10, after V lost 6 bases and J lost 3 bases. Per the germline V gene, CDR1 is MNHEY and CDR2 is SMNVEV (reference sequence). The CDR3 nucleotides are TGTGCCAGCAGCTTCCCGGGACAGCTGTACACCGGGGAGCTGTTTTTT. It codes for CASSFPGQLYTGELFF.

This chain joins TRBV18 and TRBJ1-1; TRBD1 matches 7 bases. This CDR3 spans 16 amino acids. With 4 bases clipped from V and 4 bases from J, the junction kept 12 bases outside the gene matches. Germline CDR1 and CDR2: KGHSH and LQKENI. CDR3 residues: CASSLPGQWAFTEAFF. The CDR3, as DNA: TGTGCCAGCTCACTCCCGGGACAGTGGGCCTTCACTGAAGCTTTCTTT.

About this clonotype: Just one base apart from a much larger clone, this may be a read error. This chain uses TRBV7-3 with TRBJ2-1; D possibly corresponds to TRBD1 (6 bases). Germline assignment: CDR1 SGHTA and CDR2 FQGTGA. The CDR3 runs to 15 residues. V was trimmed by 3 bases and J by 4 bases, leaving 13 bases between them. CDR3 in amino acids: CASSFRDNPYNEQFF. The CDR3 DNA sequence: TGTGCCAGCAGCTTCCGGGACAACCCTTACAATGAGCAGTTCTTC. The variable domain in full, completed from reference TRBV7-3 and TRBJ2-1, reads GAGVSQTPSNKVTEKGKYVELRCDPISGHTALYWYRQSLGQGPEFLIYFQGTGAADDSGLPNDRFFAVRPEGSVSTLKIQRTERGDSAVYLCASSFRDNPYNEQFFGPGTRLTVL.

The rearrangement uses TRBV11-3 and TRBJ2-2; weak D call: TRBD2 (5 bases). V was trimmed by 7 bases and J by 6 bases, leaving 12 bases between them. The germline CDR1 and CDR2 sequences are SGHNT and YENEEA. The CDR3 covers 13 residues. The CDR3 nucleotides read TGTGCCAGCACCGAACGAGGGTCCGGGGAGCTGTTTTTT. Translated: CASTERGSGELFF. The variable domain in full, completed from reference TRBV11-3 and TRBJ2-2, reads EAGVVQSPRYKIIEKKQPVAFWCNPISGHNTLYWYLQNLGQGPELLIRYENEEAVDDSQLPKDRFSAERLKGVDSTLKIQPAELGDSAVYLCASTERGSGELFFGEGSRLTVL.

The chain recombines TRBV10-2 with TRBJ2-1; perhaps TRBD2 as D (7 bases). Trimming took 10 bases from V and 4 from J, leaving 20 bases between them. This CDR3 comprises 15 residues. Germline V gene sequence: CDR1 WSHSY, CDR2 SAAADI. CDR3 sequence reads: CATLLRGGAYNEQFF. In nucleotides, the CDR3 is TGCGCCACCCTTCTAAGGGGGGGCGCTTACAATGAGCAGTTCTTC.

The table lists this clonotype with a count of one. The CDR3 loop is CASRSGQPAYTF. Here the CDR3 DNA reads TGTGCCAGCAGATCCGGACAGCCGGCCTACACCTTC. The J gene is TRBJ1-2, the V gene TRBV6-6; perhaps TRBD1 as D (6 bases). This CDR3 has 12 amino acids. From germline, CDR1 is MNHNY and CDR2 SVGAGI (reference sequence). The V gene lost 6 bases and the J gene lost 10 bases, with 15 bases spanning the gap.

This clonotype has a handful of counts. The chain carries TRBV19 and TRBJ2-2; 7 nucleotides line up with TRBD2. The V segment lost 3 bases and the J segment 5 bases; nucleotides outside the gene matches: 9. This CDR3 comprises 16 residues. Germline V gene lookup returns CDR1 LNHDA and CDR2 SQIVND (reference sequence). The CDR3 spells CASSMAGDKRTGELFF. CDR3 coding DNA: TGTGCCAGTAGTATGGCGGGAGACAAGAGGACCGGGGAGCTGTTTTTT.

V and J are TRBV10-3 and TRBJ1-5, with D tentatively TRBD1 (5 bases). Between the trimmed V and J ends, which lost 0 bases and 0 bases, there was a span of 12 bases. From germline, CDR1 is ENHRY and CDR2 SYGVKD. The CDR3 totals 17 residues. CDR3 amino acids: CAISESHRIYSNQPQHF. CDR3 DNA sequence: TGTGCCATCAGTGAGTCGCACAGGATTTATAGCAATCAGCCCCAGCATTTT.

J is TRBJ2-7 and V is TRBV6-5; D possibly corresponds to TRBD2 (6 bases). Germline-derived CDR1 and CDR2 are MNHEY and SVGAGI. CDR3 length: 18 residues. V was trimmed by 9 bases and J by 4 bases, leaving 31 bases between them. CDR3 bases: TGTGCCAGTAGTCAGGAGGGCACGGCGCTACTGGCCCCATACGAGCAGTACTTC. It yields the protein CASSQEGTALLAPYEQYF.

The chain links TRBV10-3 to TRBJ2-5; D may be TRBD2 (5 bases). Looked up from germline, CDR1 is ENHRY and CDR2 is SYGVKD. The CDR3 loop spans 13 amino acids. V gave up 4 bases and J gave up 4 bases, with 10 bases separating them. The CDR3 sequence: CAISVAGGETQYF. The CDR3 DNA follows: TGTGCCATCAGTGTTGCAGGAGGAGAGACCCAGTACTTC.

This clonotype was seen at least ten times. This chain uses TRBV27 with TRBJ1-5; D is uncertain. Trimming stripped 5 bases from V and 2 bases from J, with 7 bases between. This CDR3 comprises 13 residues. Per germline, CDR1 MNHEY and CDR2 SMNVEV (reference sequence). In DNA form, the CDR3 reads TGTGCCAGCAGTATGCGAGGCAATCAGCCCCAGCATTTT. Amino acid sequence: CASSMRGNQPQHF.

In its sample, this clonotype was seen many times. J is TRBJ1-5 and V is TRBV19, with 9 bases aligning to TRBD1. This CDR3 spans 14 amino acids. The V gene's germline CDR1 is LNHDA and CDR2 SQIVND (reference sequence). J lost 5 bases, V lost 2 bases, and 1 base had no gene match. The CDR3 region is CASSIWTGDQPQHF. The CDR3 coding sequence is TGTGCCAGTAGTATATGGACAGGGGATCAGCCCCAGCATTTT.

This chain connects TRBV7-9 to TRBJ1-3, with D unclear. Per germline, CDR1 SEHNR and CDR2 FQNEAQ (reference sequence). Between the trimmed V and J ends, which lost 3 bases and 4 bases, there was a span of 10 bases. The CDR3 is 14 residues long. CDR3 in amino acids: CASSFRASGNTIYF. Written as DNA, the CDR3 is TGTGCCAGCAGCTTTCGGGCATCCGGAAACACCATATATTTT.

This clonotype was recorded a few times. The rearrangement joins TRBV12-3 or TRBV12-4 to TRBJ1-2; possibly TRBD1 for D (6 bases). The CDR3 runs 12 residues. Trimming shortened V by 8 bases and J by 5 bases, and 12 bases separated the two germline ends. CDR3 amino acids: CASGTGQYGYTF. Written as DNA, the CDR3 is TGTGCCAGCGGAACAGGGCAATATGGCTACACCTTC.

V usage is TRBV7-6 and J usage is TRBJ2-2, with D possibly being TRBD1 or TRBD2 (5 bases each). V was cut by 5 bases and J by 5 bases, with 18 bases left in between. The CDR3 runs to 16 residues. Germline V gene lookup returns CDR1 SGHVS and CDR2 FNYEAQ. CDR3 in amino acids: CASSPSGRIATGELFF. The CDR3 nucleotides are TGTGCCAGCAGCCCCTCGGGACGTATCGCTACCGGGGAGCTGTTTTTT.

The V and J genes are TRBV11-2 and TRBJ2-2; tentative D call: TRBD1 (6 bases). Looked up from germline, CDR1 is SGHAT and CDR2 is FQNNGV. The CDR3 extends over 15 amino acids. The V end was cut by 3 bases, the J end by 1 base, with 9 bases between. The CDR3 nucleotides read TGTGCCAGCAGCTTCGGGACACGGAACACCGGGGAGCTGTTTTTT. This encodes CASSFGTRNTGELFF.

This clonotype was counted at least ten times. This chain connects TRBV7-8 to TRBJ2-3; 11 nucleotides agree with TRBD2. The germline CDR1 and CDR2 sequences are SGHVS and FQNEAQ. Trimming removed 2 bases from V and 1 base from J; junction bases left unmatched: 5. This CDR3 is 17 amino acids long. The CDR3 sequence: CASSLNIAGGGTDTQYF. In nucleotides, the CDR3 is TGTGCCAGCAGCTTAAACATAGCGGGGGGGGGCACAGATACGCAGTATTTT.

This clonotype was counted only a few times. V and J are TRBV6-2 or TRBV6-3 and TRBJ2-3, with D possibly matching TRBD2 (6 bases). Trimming left V 6 bases short and J 2 bases short, with 12 bases between. Germline values: CDR1 MNHEY, CDR2 SVGEGT. The CDR3 is made up of 14 amino acids. The CDR3 bases are TGTGCCAGCAGCCCCATAGCGGACACAGATACGCAGTATTTT. It specifies CASSPIADTDTQYF.

The sample holds many counts of this clonotype. The chain employs TRBV7-2 and TRBJ2-7; D might be TRBD1 or TRBD2, each matching 7 bases. Deletions cut 6 bases from V and 3 bases from J, with 15 bases between. This CDR3 is built from 14 residues. Germline loops: CDR1 SGHTA, CDR2 FQGNSA. The CDR3 sequence is CASRQGGVHYEQYF. DNA of the CDR3: TGTGCCAGCAGGCAGGGGGGGGTCCACTACGAGCAGTACTTC.

The J gene is TRBJ2-3, the V gene TRBV18; 9 bases map to TRBD1. The germline CDR1 and CDR2 sequences are KGHSH and LQKENI. The CDR3 extends over 16 amino acids. V dropped 2 bases and J dropped 1; count of bases not matched to a gene: 4. The CDR3 DNA reads TGTGCCAGCTCACCAACAGGGGGCTGGGGCACAGATACGCAGTATTTT. Its protein product is CASSPTGGWGTDTQYF. The full variable domain, with the rest looked up from reference TRBV18 and TRBJ2-3, is NAGVMQNPRHLVRRRGQEARLRCSPMKGHSHVYWYRQLPEEGLKFMVYLQKENIIDESGMPKERFSAEFPKEGPSILRIQQVVRGDSAAYFCASSPTGGWGTDTQYFGPGTRLTVL.